This T cell receptor beta chain was captured in a study of blood T cell repertoires in COVID-19. Study-level background: Acute and convalescent COVID-19 specimens originated in the United States, Italy and Spain. PBMCs, B-cell-depleted T cells, or T cells were the source of the cDNA or gDNA that made up the material.

The CDR3 consists of 11 residues. V lost 3 bases, J lost 10 bases, and 7 bases lay in between. As processed by the authors: Using reference gene primer amplification, nucleated cell counts were estimated. The data were produced by immunoSEQ multiplex PCR, yet TCRdb's version contains in-frame clones alone and is incomplete. For V, J and clone size, that table is used; D and trimming come from the DNA. Of some 65,000 clones listed, 65% to 90% are singletons. The specimen sequenced was peripheral blood. The clonotype originates from a man at least 80 years old with acute or convalescent COVID-19. The chain carries TRBV23-1 and TRBJ2-1; no reliable D call. TRBV23-1 is placed among ORFs of uncertain function. The CDR3, as DNA: TGCGCCAGCAGTCACAGTAGCGAGCAGTTCTTC. Protein sequence: CASSHSSEQFF.